Listed here are 8 T cell receptor beta chains from one sample, sequenced in a study of Ad26.COV2.S vaccination and SARS-CoV-2 variants. Assay used: immunoSEQ multiplex PCR; TCRdb lists only in-frame clones, some missing. Counted here are 300,000 to 350,000 clones, about 88% occurring once; the ten biggest clones make up 6.4%. Treatment defined: around 19 received Ad26.COV2.S at low or high dose, single or two shots; roughly five received placebo; per-sample allocation not given. The investigators took samples on day 63 after the first vaccine or placebo injection. The material was peripheral blood, obtained in a trial of Ad26.COV2.S vaccine versus placebo. These receptors all come from a person between 18 and 59 years old who received the Ad26.COV2.S COVID-19 vaccine or a placebo.

V usage is TRBV5-1 and J usage is TRBJ2-7; TRBD2 aligns across 9 bases. The CDR3 contains 15 residues. Germline V CDR1 and CDR2: SGHRS, YFSETQ. The V segment lost 1 base and the J segment 2 bases; nucleotides outside the gene matches: 4. Here the CDR3 DNA reads TGCGCCAGCAGCTTGAGGCTAGCGGGGCCCTACGAGCAGTACTTC. As protein: CASSLRLAGPYEQYF.

This chain links TRBV7-9 with TRBJ1-3; D remains unclear. CDR3 length: 14 residues. From germline, CDR1 is SEHNR and CDR2 FQNEAQ (reference sequence). The V gene lost 4 bases and the J gene lost 0 bases, with 7 bases spanning the gap. CDR3 sequence reads: CASSSPGSGNTIYF. The CDR3 nucleotides are TGTGCCAGCAGCTCCCCGGGCTCTGGAAACACCATATATTTT. Full variable domain (outside the CDR3, taken from reference TRBV7-9 and TRBJ1-3): DTGVSQNPRHKITKRGQNVTFRCDPISEHNRLYWYRQTLGQGPEFLTYFQNEAQLEKSRLLSDRFSAERPKGSFSTLEIQRTEQGDSAMYLCASSSPGSGNTIYFGEGSWLTVV.

The chain links TRBV12-3 or TRBV12-4 to TRBJ2-7; D gene unclear. There are 13 residues in the CDR3. Trimming took off 2 bases at V and 6 bases at J, with 11 bases between the two ends. The CDR3 sequence is CASSLSIVGEQYF. The CDR3 DNA sequence: TGTGCCAGCAGTTTAAGTATCGTTGGCGAGCAGTACTTC.

V usage is TRBV7-6 and J usage is TRBJ2-1; 7 bases align to TRBD2. The junction had 6 bases not matched to a gene; V was cut back by 1 base and J by 0 bases. This CDR3 comprises 17 residues. The V gene's germline CDR1 is SGHVS and CDR2 FNYEAQ. The CDR3 loop reads CASSLEWDYISYNEQFF. The CDR3 DNA reads as TGTGCCAGCAGCTTAGAATGGGACTATATCTCCTACAATGAGCAGTTCTTC.

This chain joins TRBV7-2 and TRBJ2-5, with D hard to call. Germline V gene data show CDR1 as SGHTA and CDR2 as FQGNSA. With 6 bases removed from V and 1 base from J, the gap between germline ends came to 12 bases. The CDR3 runs 14 residues. The CDR3 DNA reads as TGTGCCAGCAGTCAATCGACACGCCAAGAGACCCAGTACTTC. It translates to CASSQSTRQETQYF.

The rearrangement links TRBV21-1 to TRBJ1-4. TRBV21-1 is labeled a pseudogene. The CDR3 extends over 17 amino acids. CDR3 amino acids: CASSKHRPSATNEKLFF. DNA for the CDR3: TGTGCCAGCAGCAAACATCGGCCGAGTGCAACTAATGAAAAACTGTTTTTT.

This clone was picked up a small number of times. The chain is built from TRBV6-5 and TRBJ2-7; D is perhaps TRBD1 (6 bases). With 6 bases removed from V and 5 bases from J, the gap between germline ends came to 14 bases. The CDR3 covers 13 residues. Germline-derived CDR1 and CDR2 are MNHEY and SVGAGI. Here the CDR3 DNA reads TGTGCCAGCAGGCCAGGGGCTTCAAACGAGCAGTACTTC. It specifies CASRPGASNEQYF.

This chain connects TRBV4-1 to TRBJ1-1; 7 bases line up with TRBD1. This CDR3 is built from 15 residues. Germline V gene lookup returns CDR1 MGHRA and CDR2 YSYEKL. Germline trimming cut 0 bases from V and 5 bases from J; bases unmatched to any gene: 6. The CDR3 sequence is CASSQDQGGRTEAFF. In DNA form, the CDR3 reads TGCGCCAGCAGCCAAGATCAGGGGGGGAGAACTGAAGCTTTCTTT.